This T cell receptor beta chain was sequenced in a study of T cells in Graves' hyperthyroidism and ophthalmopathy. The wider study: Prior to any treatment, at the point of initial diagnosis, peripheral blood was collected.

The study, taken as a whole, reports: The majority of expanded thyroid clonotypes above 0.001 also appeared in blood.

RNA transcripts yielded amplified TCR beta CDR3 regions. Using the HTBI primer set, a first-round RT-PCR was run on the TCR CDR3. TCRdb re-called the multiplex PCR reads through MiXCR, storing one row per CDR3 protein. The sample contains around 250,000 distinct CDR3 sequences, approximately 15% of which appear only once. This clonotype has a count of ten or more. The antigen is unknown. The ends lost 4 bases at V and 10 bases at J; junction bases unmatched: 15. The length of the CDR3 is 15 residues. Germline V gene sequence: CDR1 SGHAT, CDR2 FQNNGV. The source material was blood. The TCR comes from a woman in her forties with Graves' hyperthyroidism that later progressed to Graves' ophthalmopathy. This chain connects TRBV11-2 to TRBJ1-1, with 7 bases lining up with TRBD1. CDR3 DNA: TGTGCCAGCAGCTACGGACAGGAGATGAGGGACGTAGCTTTCTTT. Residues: CASSYGQEMRDVAFF.